This is a list of T cell receptor beta chains from one sample in a study of blood T cell repertoires in COVID-19. Only in-frame clones appear in the TCRdb table, and some are missing; sequencing was by immunoSEQ multiplex PCR. The sample carries approximately 110,000 clones, around 90% recorded once. Source material: peripheral blood. These receptors all come from a human donor in a cohort sampled during active COVID-19. CDR3s include the opening cysteine and the closing phenylalanine or tryptophan. Each record gives: D gene, V gene, clone size, J gene, CDR3 protein, CDR3 DNA. A D gene is named only where the DNA matches it firmly. Some rows mark clone size as missing; the rest say once, few, many or name a class of expanded clone.

d_call: TRBD1
v_call: TRBV5-4
clone_size: .
j_call: TRBJ2-3
cdr3_aa: CASMKSAGTGLDTQYF
cdr3_nt: TGTGCCAGCATGAAGTCCGCCGGGACAGGGTTAGATACGCAGTATTTT

d_call: .
v_call: TRBV7-2
clone_size: .
j_call: TRBJ1-1
cdr3_aa: CASSTDRNTEAFF
cdr3_nt: TGTGCCAGCAGCACCGACAGGAACACTGAAGCTTTCTTT

d_call: .
v_call: TRBV28
clone_size: .
j_call: TRBJ1-5
cdr3_aa: CASRSRQPQHF
cdr3_nt: TGTGCCAGCAGGTCTAGGCAGCCCCAGCATTTT

d_call: TRBD1
v_call: TRBV4-1
clone_size: .
j_call: TRBJ2-7
cdr3_aa: CASSHPGQGVYEQYF
cdr3_nt: TGCGCCAGCAGCCATCCGGGACAGGGGGTATACGAGCAGTACTTC

d_call: TRBD2
v_call: TRBV12-5
clone_size: once
j_call: TRBJ2-2
cdr3_aa: CASGLLAGGPVGELFF
cdr3_nt: TGTGCTAGTGGTTTGCTAGCGGGAGGGCCCGTCGGGGAGCTGTTTTTT

d_call: .
v_call: TRBV27
clone_size: .
j_call: TRBJ2-7
cdr3_aa: CASSYRESSSEQYF
cdr3_nt: TGTGCCAGCAGTTATCGGGAATCCTCCAGCGAGCAGTACTTC

d_call: .
v_call: TRBV4-3
clone_size: .
j_call: TRBJ2-4
cdr3_aa: CASSQDVSRGKNIQYF
cdr3_nt: TGCGCCAGCAGCCAGGATGTTAGCAGGGGAAAAAACATTCAGTACTTC

d_call: TRBD1
v_call: TRBV2
clone_size: .
j_call: TRBJ1-1
cdr3_aa: CASTDRGPNTEAFF
cdr3_nt: TGTGCCAGCACGGACAGGGGACCGAACACTGAAGCTTTCTTT

d_call: TRBD1
v_call: TRBV6-2/TRBV6-3
clone_size: few
j_call: TRBJ1-5
cdr3_aa: CASSQGQFNQPQHF
cdr3_nt: TGTGCCAGCAGCCAGGGACAGTTCAATCAGCCCCAGCATTTT

d_call: .
v_call: TRBV7-3
clone_size: .
j_call: TRBJ2-1
cdr3_aa: CASSLSTYNEQFF
cdr3_nt: TGTGCCAGCAGCTTGTCAACCTACAATGAGCAGTTCTTC